The 18 T cell receptor beta chains presented below share a single source sample, sequenced in a study of chemoradiotherapy in HPV16-positive cancers. Assay: immunoSEQ multiplex PCR; the TCRdb copy retains only in-frame clones and omits some. The repertoire holds roughly 5,400 clones, with roughly 77% as singletons. The starting material was tumor tissue, obtained from a patient who underwent chemoradiotherapy. The receptor source for this set is a human donor with HPV-associated anogenital cancer.

The CDR3 is CASSSILGYEQYF. Written as DNA, the CDR3 is TGTGCCAGCAGCTCAATCCTCGGTTACGAGCAGTACTTC. This chain joins TRBV7-2 and TRBJ2-7; D is uncertain. Germline-derived CDR1 and CDR2 are SGHTA and FQGNSA. The CDR3 loop spans 13 amino acids. V dropped 4 bases and J dropped 4 bases, with 11 bases sitting between them.

The chain joins TRBV5-1 to TRBJ2-3, with 7 bases that match TRBD2. The CDR3 is 15 amino acids. Trimming at V came to 0 bases and at J to 3 bases, leaving 4 bases not matched to a gene. Germline V gene data show CDR1 as SGHRS and CDR2 as YFSETQ. CDR3 DNA sequence: TGCGCCAGCAGCTTGGTGTCGGGAGGAACAGATACGCAGTATTTT. Amino acid sequence: CASSLVSGGTDTQYF.

The chain employs TRBV7-2 and TRBJ2-3; 7 nucleotides align to TRBD2. Per the germline V gene, CDR1 is SGHTA and CDR2 is FQGNSA. Trimming removed 4 bases from V and 1 base from J; junction bases left unmatched: 8. The CDR3 totals 16 residues. CDR3 nucleotide sequence: TGTGCCAGCAGCTCCCCGACTAGCTTTGGCACAGATACGCAGTATTTT. Residues: CASSSPTSFGTDTQYF.

The chain employs TRBV10-3 and TRBJ1-3; D possibly corresponds to TRBD1 (5 bases). The V end lost 0 bases, the J end lost 0 bases, and 6 bases lay between the germline ends. This CDR3 is built from 15 residues. CDR1 is ENHRY and CDR2 is SYGVKD in the germline V gene. The CDR3 DNA reads TGTGCCATCAGTGAGTCGGGGCCCTCTGGAAACACCATATATTTT. Protein sequence: CAISESGPSGNTIYF.

In this sample, this clone turned up a few times. This chain uses TRBV11-2 with TRBJ2-1, with 10 positions matching TRBD2. The length of the CDR3 is 15 residues. Per the germline V gene, CDR1 is SGHAT and CDR2 is FQNNGV. The junction had 9 bases not matched to a gene; V was cut back by 5 bases and J by 8 bases. CDR3 loop: CASSAGLAEVDEQFF. The CDR3 DNA reads as TGTGCCAGCAGCGCCGGACTAGCGGAGGTCGATGAGCAGTTCTTC.

The chain combines TRBV6-4 with TRBJ1-4; 8 nucleotides align to TRBD1. CDR1 is MRHNA, CDR2 SNTAGT, per germline. With 6 bases clipped from V and 2 bases from J, the junction kept 14 bases outside the gene matches. The CDR3 extends over 18 amino acids. CDR3 region: CASRPGQGWPSTNEKLFF. CDR3 coding DNA: TGTGCCAGCAGGCCAGGACAGGGATGGCCGTCGACTAATGAAAAACTGTTTTTT.

The chain employs TRBV12-5 and TRBJ1-5; D is undetermined. This CDR3 comprises 13 residues. The V gene's germline CDR1 is LGHNT and CDR2 FRNRAP. The ends were cut back, 2 bases at V and 7 bases at J, with 9 bases in the middle. CDR3 region: CASGLLAGQPQHF. The CDR3 DNA sequence: TGTGCTAGTGGTTTGTTGGCAGGACAGCCCCAGCATTTT.

The chain carries TRBV6-1 and TRBJ2-2; 7 bases map to TRBD1. CDR1 is MNHNS and CDR2 is SASEGT in the germline V gene. The CDR3 loop spans 16 amino acids. V was pared by 4 bases and J by 0 bases, with 5 bases of the junction left unmatched. CDR3 nucleotides: TGTGCCAGCAGTGTTCTTGGACAGGCGAACACCGGGGAGCTGTTTTTT. It specifies CASSVLGQANTGELFF.

The sample holds a few counts of this clone. The CDR3 is CASSRAGNSYNEQFF. CDR3 nucleotides: TGTGCCAGCAGCCGAGCGGGAAACTCCTACAATGAGCAGTTCTTC. The chain recombines TRBV7-2 with TRBJ2-1, with TRBD2 matching 7 bases. The CDR3 loop spans 15 amino acids. Germline CDR1 and CDR2: SGHTA and FQGNSA. V lost 5 bases, J lost 0 bases, and 4 bases stayed unmatched.

In DNA form, the CDR3 reads TGTGCCAGCAGCTTACCGGAGTACGAGCAGTACTTC. This codes for CASSLPEYEQYF. The J gene is TRBJ2-7, the V gene TRBV11-2; D is uncertain. The CDR3 totals 12 residues. V was shortened by 2 bases and J by 4 bases, with 6 bases between the two germline ends. Germline assignment: CDR1 SGHAT and CDR2 FQNNGV.

J is TRBJ1-2 and V is TRBV5-6; D remains unclear. The CDR3 runs 13 residues. Trimming pared 6 bases from V and 1 base from J, leaving 10 bases between. The germline V gene has CDR1 SGHDT and CDR2 YYEEEE. The CDR3 spells CASNMRVNYGYTF. The CDR3 DNA is TGTGCCAGCAATATGAGGGTTAACTATGGCTACACCTTC.

The chain is built from TRBV6-5 and TRBJ1-4; 12 positions agree with TRBD1. The CDR3 is 16 residues long. The V gene end was trimmed by 4 bases and the J gene end by 7 bases; junction bases not matched to a gene: 7. Germline values: CDR1 MNHEY, CDR2 SVGAGI. CDR3: CASSLGQGAGTEKLFF. The CDR3 region has the DNA TGTGCCAGCAGTTTGGGACAGGGGGCAGGCACTGAAAAACTGTTTTTT.

V and J are TRBV2 and TRBJ2-7, with D uncertain. Germline V gives CDR1 SNHLY, CDR2 FYNNEI. Trimming pared 0 bases from V and 4 bases from J, leaving 4 bases between. The CDR3 covers 12 residues. The CDR3 DNA sequence: TGTGCCAGCAGTGAAGCGGGATACGAGCAGTACTTC. This encodes CASSEAGYEQYF.

The chain is built from TRBV4-3 and TRBJ1-3; D remains ambiguous. V was pared by 0 bases and J by 2 bases, with 5 bases between. The length of the CDR3 is 14 residues. Germline V CDR1 and CDR2: LGHNA, YSLEER. CDR3 protein: CASSQDRTGNTIYF. CDR3 nucleotides: TGCGCCAGCAGCCAAGACAGGACTGGAAACACCATATATTTT.

The chain joins TRBV5-4 to TRBJ1-2; D not resolved. CDR1 is SGHNT, CDR2 YYREEE, per germline (reference sequence). Trimming shortened V by 0 bases and J by 6 bases, and 15 bases separated the two germline ends. CDR3 length: 15 amino acids. CDR3 in amino acids: CASSLAMAGRHGYTF. CDR3 in DNA: TGTGCCAGCAGCTTGGCCATGGCAGGACGACATGGCTACACCTTC.

V and J are TRBV6-5 and TRBJ1-2, with 8 bases identical to TRBD1. With V trimmed by 6 bases and J by 8 bases, 5 bases remained unmatched. Germline CDR1 MNHEY, CDR2 SVGAGI. CDR3 size: 12 residues. The CDR3 bases are TGTGCCAGCAGACAGGGGGGTGGGGGCTACACCTTC. It yields the protein CASRQGGGGYTF.

The chain carries TRBV11-2 and TRBJ2-7; 7 nucleotides align to TRBD2. Trimming cost V 3 bases and J 0 bases; bases outside gene matches: 11. Germline lookup yields CDR1 SGHAT and CDR2 FQNNGV. The length of the CDR3 is 17 residues. CDR3 in amino acids: CASSLSPGLAASYEQYF. In nucleotides, the CDR3 is TGTGCCAGCAGCTTGTCGCCGGGGCTAGCGGCCTCCTACGAGCAGTACTTC.

The CDR3 protein is CASSLGLAADTQYF. Written as DNA, the CDR3 is TGTGCCAGCAGCTTAGGGCTAGCGGCAGATACGCAGTATTTT. V gene TRBV7-2 combines with J gene TRBJ2-3; 7 bases are shared with TRBD2. The CDR3 has 14 amino acids. Germline V gene data show CDR1 as SGHTA and CDR2 as FQGNSA. V shed 1 base and J 4 bases; nucleotides not matched to a gene: 2.